The 17 T cell receptor beta chains in this list originate from one sample, sequenced in a study of regulatory T cells in long-lasting Graves disease. Time point described: newly diagnosed GD, antithyroid drugs for less than 3 months. Following extraction of RNA from PBMCs, that RNA was used to make the TCR library. The TCR beta library used iRepertoire HTBI primers with Arm-PCR amplification of CDR3. MiXCR, run by TCRdb on the multiplex PCR reads, gives a single entry per CDR3 protein. The profile shows 500,000 or so distinct CDR3 sequences, around 15% of them singletons. These records were also assigned to another study, of T cells in Graves' hyperthyroidism and ophthalmopathy.

Source: peripheral blood mononuclear cells (PBMCs), taken at new diagnosis, from a patient treated with antithyroid drugs. The source is a man aged 35 to 55 with Graves disease.

The rearrangement links TRBV6-1 to TRBJ1-3, with D uncertain. V was clipped by 8 bases and J by 0 bases, with 20 bases between them. CDR1 is MNHNS and CDR2 is SASEGT in the germline V gene. This CDR3 comprises 17 residues. CDR3: CASSSTKRSLSGNTIYF. CDR3 coding DNA: TGTGCCAGCTCCTCAACGAAGAGGAGCCTCTCTGGAAACACCATATATTTT.

The table lists this clonotype with a few counts. The chain carries TRBV7-9 and TRBJ2-3, with 7 bases that match TRBD2. Germline V gene sequence: CDR1 SEHNR, CDR2 FQNEAQ (reference sequence). V was clipped by 1 base and J by 1 base; unmatched bases: 14. The CDR3 runs 19 residues. CDR3 sequence reads: CASSLVGFEASGRTDTQYF. For the CDR3, the DNA is TGTGCCAGCAGCTTAGTTGGCTTTGAGGCTAGCGGTCGCACAGATACGCAGTATTTT. The full variable domain, in which reference TRBV7-9 and TRBJ2-3 provide the parts outside the CDR3, is DTGVSQNPRHKITKRGQNVTFRCDPISEHNRLYWYRQTLGQGPEFLTYFQNEAQLEKSRLLSDRFSAERPKGSFSTLEIQRTEQGDSAMYLCASSLVGFEASGRTDTQYFGPGTRLTVL.

This clonotype was recorded at least ten times. This chain uses TRBV29-1 with TRBJ2-7, with TRBD2 identical over 12 bases. This CDR3 region has 15 residues. The V gene end was trimmed by 2 bases and the J gene end by 1 base; junction bases not matched to a gene: 3. Germline V gene sequence: CDR1 SQVTM, CDR2 ANQGSEA. The CDR3 loop reads CSVESLAGGSYEQYF. The CDR3 DNA sequence: TGCAGCGTTGAATCCCTAGCGGGAGGGTCCTACGAGCAGTACTTC.

This clonotype was recorded at least ten times. The V and J genes are TRBV27 and TRBJ2-7; D is perhaps TRBD1 or TRBD2 (5 bases each). This CDR3 is 15 amino acids long. From germline, CDR1 is MNHEY and CDR2 SMNVEV (reference sequence). Between the trimmed V and J ends, which lost 2 bases and 0 bases, there was a span of 11 bases. CDR3 coding DNA: TGTGCCAGCAGTTTACTGGCAGGGAGCTCCTACGAGCAGTACTTC. Translating gives CASSLLAGSSYEQYF.

This clonotype has more than one count but fewer than ten. The CDR3 bases are TGTGCCAGCTCACCTCCCAGCGGGAGGATCGATGAGCAGTTCTTC. Translating gives CASSPPSGRIDEQFF. The rearrangement links TRBV18 to TRBJ2-1; 9 nucleotides line up with TRBD2. J was trimmed by 8 bases and V by 3 bases; bases with no gene match: 8. The germline CDR1 and CDR2 sequences are KGHSH and LQKENI. This CDR3 contains 15 residues.

Ten or more counts support this clonotype. The chain carries TRBV11-2 and TRBJ2-1, with D possibly being TRBD2 (6 bases). Germline V gives CDR1 SGHAT, CDR2 FQNNGV. The CDR3 runs to 14 residues. Trimming took off 0 bases at V and 7 bases at J, with 10 bases between the two ends. This CDR3 is CASSLEGAGNEQFF. CDR3 nucleotide sequence: TGTGCCAGCAGCTTAGAGGGAGCGGGTAATGAGCAGTTCTTC.

The CDR3 DNA reads TGTGCCAGCAGCCCCCGGGGGCTAGCGGGAGGAAGGACCGGGGAGCTGTTTTTT. The encoded protein is CASSPRGLAGGRTGELFF. V usage is TRBV9 and J usage is TRBJ2-2, with 11 bases fitting TRBD2. From germline, CDR1 is SGDLS and CDR2 YYNGEE. This CDR3 contains 18 residues. After removal of 4 bases from V and 5 bases from J, the junction contained 13 bases not matched to a gene.

This clonotype was seen ten or more times. This chain's CDR3 is CASTEQGGTEAFF. As DNA, the CDR3 is TGTGCCAGCACCGAACAGGGAGGCACTGAAGCTTTCTTT. This rearrangement joins TRBV12-3 or TRBV12-4 to TRBJ1-1, with D maybe TRBD1 (6 bases). The CDR3 contains 13 residues. The ends were cut back, 7 bases at V and 4 bases at J, with 13 bases in the middle.

In this sample, this clonotype turned up a few times. This sequence joins TRBV30 and TRBJ2-1; a weak D match, TRBD2 (6 bases). The CDR3 is 11 amino acids. Germline V gives CDR1 GTSNPN, CDR2 SVGIG (reference sequence). The V and J ends lost 5 bases and 12 bases respectively, with 14 bases between them. The CDR3 DNA sequence: TGTGCCTGGGCCGGGGGTCCCCGGCAGTTCTTC. The encoded protein is CAWAGGPRQFF.

The sample holds a few counts of this clonotype. This chain connects TRBV15 to TRBJ2-3; maybe TRBD1 (5 bases). Germline assignment: CDR1 LNHNV and CDR2 YYDKDF (reference sequence). V dropped 0 bases and J dropped 8 bases, with 9 bases sitting between them. The length of the CDR3 is 13 residues. The CDR3 is CATSRDDSLTQYF. The CDR3 DNA follows: TGTGCCACCAGCAGAGATGACAGCCTTACGCAGTATTTT.

Ten or more counts support this clonotype. The rearrangement joins TRBV30 to TRBJ2-2; D not resolved. The CDR3 contains 13 residues. Looked up from germline, CDR1 is GTSNPN and CDR2 is SVGIG (reference sequence). V was clipped by 2 bases and J by 4 bases, with 8 bases between them. CDR3 sequence: CAWSPTRTGELFF. CDR3 nucleotide sequence: TGTGCCTGGAGTCCCACGCGCACCGGGGAGCTGTTTTTT.

The chain joins TRBV14 to TRBJ1-2; maybe TRBD1 (6 bases). The germline V gene has CDR1 SGHDN and CDR2 FVKESK. This CDR3 is 14 amino acids long. Between the trimmed V and J ends, which lost 4 bases and 4 bases, there was a span of 13 bases. The CDR3 DNA reads TGTGCCAGCAGCCGCACTACAGGGATCTATGGCTACACCTTC. As protein: CASSRTTGIYGYTF.

The table lists this clonotype with many counts. The J gene is TRBJ2-1, the V gene TRBV12-3 or TRBV12-4; the D gene is possibly TRBD1 (6 bases). The CDR3 sequence is 15 residues long. V shed 10 bases and J shed 8 bases, with 24 bases lying between them. DNA for the CDR3: TGTGCCACGTTTAAGGGGGTCCATCGGGGATATGAGCAGTTCTTC. Translated: CATFKGVHRGYEQFF.

V gene TRBV20-1 combines with J gene TRBJ2-1; 15 positions agree with TRBD2. The germline V gene has CDR1 DFQATT and CDR2 SNEGSKA (reference sequence). V gave up 3 bases and J gave up 3 bases; unmatched junction bases: 6. CDR3 size: 17 residues. This chain's CDR3 is CSASRTSGRAYYNEQFF. CDR3 DNA sequence: TGCAGTGCTAGTCGGACTAGCGGGAGGGCCTACTACAATGAGCAGTTCTTC.

In regard to this clonotype: One base away lies a much larger clone, so this may be a sequencing read error. This chain uses TRBV5-1 with TRBJ2-5, with D unclear. In germline, CDR1 is SGHRS, CDR2 YFSETQ. CDR3 length: 15 residues. CDR3 protein: CASSLEGHHQEAQYF. In nucleotides, the CDR3 is TGCGCCAGCAGCTTGGAGGGCCACCACCAAGAGGCCCAGTACTTC.

In this sample, this clonotype turned up a few times. This rearrangement joins TRBV19 to TRBJ2-1; tentatively, D is TRBD1 or TRBD2 (6 bases each). V gave up 7 bases and J gave up 10 bases, with 20 bases separating them. Germline CDR1 is LNHDA and CDR2 is SQIVND (reference sequence). The CDR3 consists of 14 residues. The CDR3 coding sequence is TGTGCCAGTAAAGCGGACTACCTAGGGGGGGAGCAGTTCTTC. Amino acid sequence: CASKADYLGGEQFF.

The J gene is TRBJ2-1, the V gene TRBV9; D may be TRBD2 (6 bases). Trimming left V 0 bases short and J 5 bases short, with 18 bases between. The germline gives CDR1 SGDLS, CDR2 YYNGEE. This CDR3 is built from 17 residues. The CDR3 region is CASSVASGAGTDNEQFF. CDR3 nucleotides: TGTGCCAGCAGCGTAGCCTCCGGGGCGGGAACCGACAATGAGCAGTTCTTC.